The rows below give T cell receptor beta chains drawn from one sample of a study of cytomegalovirus exposure and HLA in healthy donors. Profiling relied on immunoSEQ multiplex PCR, and the TCRdb table lists in-frame clones only, not all of them. The profile shows about 140,000 clones, 73% of them singletons. The specimen was PBMCs. These receptors originate from a woman between 35 and 50 years old in good health and CMV-seronegative. CDR3s include the opening cysteine and the closing phenylalanine or tryptophan. The D gene is left open where the match is weak. Clone size appears in some rows only: once, few, many, or a class for an expanded clone.

j_gene	v_gene	d_gene	len	abundance	CDR3aa	CDR3nt
TRBJ1-2	TRBV27	.	15	.	CASSPSFLSNYGYTF	TGTGCCAGCAGTCCCTCCTTCCTAAGCAACTATGGCTACACCTTC
TRBJ2-3	TRBV5-4	.	17	.	CASSPLGEQTGTDTQYF	TGTGCCAGCAGCCCCCTGGGCGAACAGACAGGTACAGATACGCAGTATTTT
TRBJ2-5	TRBV5-1	TRBD2	17	.	CASSLGGRLAGRETQYF	TGCGCCAGCAGCTTGGGGGGACGACTAGCGGGGCGAGAGACCCAGTACTTC
TRBJ2-3	TRBV15	TRBD1	14	.	CATSSFRGTDTQYF	TGTGCCACCAGCAGTTTCAGGGGGACAGATACGCAGTATTTT
TRBJ2-3	TRBV29-1	TRBD2	18	.	CSVSRWTGGTVIADTQYF	TGCAGCGTTTCGAGATGGACGGGGGGGACGGTAATCGCAGATACGCAGTATTTT
TRBJ1-5	TRBV18	TRBD1	16	.	CASSPVEGASNQPQHF	TGTGCCAGCTCACCAGTAGAGGGGGCTAGCAATCAGCCCCAGCATTTT
TRBJ1-2	TRBV7-9	.	17	.	CASSLSGFPEANYGYTF	TGTGCCAGCAGCTTGTCCGGGTTCCCCGAAGCTAACTATGGCTACACCTTC
TRBJ2-5	TRBV4-2	TRBD2	15	.	CASSHLAGERETQYF	TGTGCCAGCAGCCATCTAGCGGGGGAAAGGGAGACCCAGTACTTC
TRBJ1-5	TRBV2	.	14	.	CASRQDGSNQPQHF	TGTGCCAGCAGACAGGACGGAAGCAATCAGCCCCAGCATTTT
TRBJ2-3	TRBV5-4	TRBD2	15	.	CASASGREGTDTQYF	TGTGCCAGTGCGAGTGGGCGGGAGGGCACAGATACGCAGTATTTT
TRBJ2-5	TRBV4-1	.	13	.	CASSQEPWGPQYF	TGCGCCAGCAGCCAAGAACCTTGGGGGCCGCAGTACTTC
TRBJ2-3	TRBV9	.	14	.	CASSVTPSTDTQYF	TGTGCCAGCAGCGTAACACCTAGCACAGATACGCAGTATTTT
TRBJ2-5	TRBV11-2	.	14	.	CASSLSVMEETQYF	TGTGCCAGCAGCTTATCAGTGATGGAAGAGACCCAGTACTTC
TRBJ2-7	TRBV5-6	.	15	.	CASSPADFLSYEQYF	TGTGCCAGCAGCCCAGCGGACTTCCTCTCCTACGAGCAGTACTTC
TRBJ2-1	TRBV7-2	TRBD1	15	.	CASSPDRGIYNEQFF	TGTGCCAGCAGCCCGGACAGGGGGATTTACAATGAGCAGTTCTTC
TRBJ2-5	TRBV27	.	12	once	CASGGFQETQYF	TGTGCCAGCGGGGGCTTCCAAGAGACCCAGTACTTC
TRBJ1-5	TRBV2	.	14	.	CASKEGEGWVPQHF	TGTGCCAGCAAAGAAGGGGAAGGGTGGGTGCCCCAGCATTTT
TRBJ2-3	TRBV4-2	TRBD2	16	.	CASSQSGLANTDTQYF	TGTGCCAGCAGCCAAAGCGGACTAGCGAACACAGATACGCAGTATTTT
TRBJ1-2	TRBV7-9	.	14	.	CASSLNDSYYGYTF	TGTGCCAGCAGCTTAAACGACTCGTACTATGGCTACACCTTC
TRBJ2-1	TRBV6-5	TRBD2	15	.	CASSYHPSGGNEQFF	TGTGCCAGCAGTTACCATCCTAGCGGGGGCAATGAGCAGTTCTTC
TRBJ1-1	TRBV7-8	TRBD1	14	.	CASSLGDRATEAFF	TGTGCCAGCAGCTTAGGGGACAGGGCCACTGAAGCTTTCTTT
TRBJ2-7	TRBV5-8	TRBD1	14	.	CASRLGQGIYPQYF	TGTGCCAGCAGACTAGGACAGGGAATATATCCGCAGTACTTC
TRBJ2-1	TRBV7-6	.	18	.	CASSLAVRRLSSYNEQFF	TGTGCCAGCAGCTTAGCGGTTAGGAGACTTAGCTCCTACAATGAGCAGTTCTTC
TRBJ1-5	TRBV5-1	TRBD1	14	few	CASSPGGHNQPQHF	TGCGCCAGCAGCCCAGGGGGCCATAATCAGCCCCAGCATTTT
TRBJ2-1	TRBV10-3	.	19	.	CAINDPEALDSFPNNEQFF	TGTGCCATCAATGATCCTGAGGCCTTGGACAGTTTTCCGAACAATGAGCAGTTCTTC
TRBJ2-1	TRBV5-1	TRBD1	18	.	CASSLRGQGTYTDNEQFF	TGCGCCAGCAGCCTAAGGGGGCAGGGGACATACACTGACAATGAGCAGTTCTTC
TRBJ1-2	TRBV29-1	.	11	few	CSVDLGPGQTF	TGCAGCGTTGATTTGGGGCCAGGCCAAACCTTC
TRBJ1-6	TRBV5-4	.	14	.	CASSLGQNNSPLHF	TGTGCCAGCAGCTTAGGACAAAATAATTCACCCCTCCACTTT
TRBJ1-1	TRBV28	TRBD1	17	.	CASSLLTGTGGRTEAFF	TGTGCCAGCAGTCTACTAACCGGGACAGGGGGCCGGACTGAAGCTTTCTTT
TRBJ1-2	TRBV28	TRBD1	13	.	CASSRQGFGGYTF	TGTGCCAGCAGTCGACAGGGGTTTGGTGGCTACACCTTC
TRBJ1-3	TRBV2	TRBD1	16	few	CASSLLQGQAGNTIYF	TGTGCCAGCAGCCTTCTACAGGGGCAGGCTGGAAACACCATATATTTT
TRBJ2-2	TRBV5-1	TRBD1	18	.	CASSLATPAPGGTGELFF	TGCGCCAGCAGCTTGGCGACACCGGCGCCAGGGGGCACCGGGGAGCTGTTTTTT